The T cell receptor (beta chain) under discussion was sequenced for a study of cytomegalovirus exposure and HLA in healthy donors (dated 2017 in TCRdb). Background for the entire study: An earlier analysis of a few hundred of the donors reported roughly 300 Gb of sequence data and 90 million to 120 million unique TCR beta sequences obtained from about 170 million T cells. Approximately 310 gigabases of sequencing data and around 80 million unique TCR sequences made up an early release that covered approximately 700 HLA-typed donors. The genetic ancestry cluster associated with self-reported Caucasian donors included roughly four fifths of the 300 to 400 genotyped donors. The study aimed to test whether cataloging public T cell receptors could reveal signatures of past pathogen exposure. The study used immunosequencing to profile the T cell repertoires of several hundred subjects and linked those repertoires to cytomegalovirus serostatus. Besides the first cohort of 500 to 700 subjects, a separate validation cohort made up of roughly 130 different subjects was used. The study combined high-throughput TCR immunosequencing, statistical association of individual TCRs with disease status, and machine learning to predict cytomegalovirus infection status. A later analysis re-analyzed previously published TCR beta repertoires from roughly 690 donors and added high-resolution HLA genotyping to study TCR occurrence patterns. Rather than drawing on any new phenotypic data, the later analysis identified candidate immune exposures from TCR beta sequences and the way those sequences occurred across donors. An earlier analysis of 500 to 750 of the donors applied high-throughput TCR beta sequencing to assess whether each TCR beta V gene segment acted as functional or pseudogenic. Donor age, sex, ethnicity and CMV serostatus were compiled alongside the repertoire data. A later genetic analysis used genome-wide SNP genotypes for about 65% of the 666 donors, treating that subset as a discovery cohort. All discovery cohort repertoires had been generated on a single sequencing platform. HLA typing included class I and class II loci at four-digit resolution. The number of typed donors differed by locus: roughly 629-640 for A, B, C, DRB1 and DQB1; some 500 for DQA1; approximately 610 for DPA1; and some 470 for DPB1. Roughly 5 DR-DQ haplotypes were handled as single units for association and clustering because linkage in the cohort was strong. On average, 235,054 unique TCR beta nucleotide sequences were sequenced per donor among about 400 genotyped donors of the cohort, with around 19% of those sequences being non-productive.

The research as a whole found: In vitro tests confirmed that a few of the cytomegalovirus-associated TCR beta chains recognize cytomegalovirus antigens. The classifier was reported to diagnose cytomegalovirus status with high specificity and sensitivity in both the original and validation cohorts. In a later genetic analysis, a missense DCLRE1C variant was associated with V-gene and J-gene trimming of TCR beta chains, and the association was replicated in an independent cohort. According to the authors, the approach could potentially be generalized to other disease states and immunological phenotypes. A later analysis found that most CMV-associated TCR beta chains appeared HLA-restricted, with HLA associations seemingly driven largely by CMV exposure. Correlated functional status among segregating V segments might reflect linkage disequilibrium, but an unknown experimental factor could not be ruled out. In a later genetic analysis, fewer N-insertions in productive TCRs were reported among donors in an Asian-associated ancestry cluster than the approximately 670-donor mean. In the study, about 150 TCR beta chains were listed as associated with cytomegalovirus. According to a later analysis, parvovirus B19, influenza, CMV and Epstein-Barr virus appeared linked to several top co-occurrence clusters. A later analysis found that TCR association rates varied across HLA loci, with DRB1 alleles showing the most associated TCRs and HLA-C alleles the fewest. A further reported finding was that TCR beta sequences accurately predicted the HLA-A and HLA-B alleles for most subjects in the first cohort. Sequencing depth was assumed to be roughly uniform across donors in the presence/absence analyses, though that assumption may not hold. When HLA alleles, especially DR and DQ, strongly co-occurred, attributing TCR associations to individual alleles was difficult. Most TCR sequences were seen in very few donors, while some public TCRs were found in many individuals. Because HLA typing was unavailable for some donors at each locus, only the typed subset was used in association tests. The sequencing pipeline was judged likely to have produced a cluster of highly shared sequence variants as a technical artifact. In a later analysis, HLA-associated TCR beta chains were found to be more clonally expanded and to have lower generation probabilities than equally common non-associated chains. In this cohort, only TCR beta chains were sequenced, and detectable features were limited by the absence of alpha or paired-chain data. The 87-base-pair reads could not distinguish some IMGT-functional V segments, including TRBV6-2 and TRBV6-3, so those segments were excluded. Specific HLA alleles were associated with 15,000 to 20,000 TCR beta sequences at a false discovery rate of 0.05 in a later analysis. Approximately 16 rarely observed V segments, including chromosome 9 orphons, were excluded from the earlier analysis of some 590 of the donors because counts were too low. Broadly in line with IMGT annotations, most TCR beta V segments showed up in productive rearrangements about 87% or about 30% of the time in an earlier analysis of approximately 600 of the donors. The only immune exposure information available for the cohort was CMV serostatus.

About this clone itself: Its antigen remains unidentified. Nothing much larger sits one base from this clone, and base qualities are not available.

The cohort consisted of some 670 healthy bone marrow donors. At the time of sampling, every cohort member was nominally healthy, though immune exposures that went unrecorded were likely present. The donor tested CMV seronegative, placing the donor among the 300 to 450 seronegative members of the cohort. A peripheral blood sample was provided by each donor, and peripheral blood mononuclear cells were used for TCR beta sequencing. The Qiagen DNeasy Blood Extraction Kit was used to extract genomic DNA from the blood cell samples. The library was made by the immunoSEQ multiplex PCR assay. The multiplex PCR relied on a mix of 60 forward primers for TCR Vbeta segments and 13 reverse primers for TCR Jbeta segments. The CDR3 region of rearranged TCR beta genes was amplified from genomic DNA with a multiplex PCR assay. Amplified TCR beta libraries were sequenced as 87-base-pair reads on the Illumina HiSeq System. The study's own analysis went as follows. A later analysis counted 65 million to 90 million unique TCR beta chains across the approximately 700 repertoires, and about 10 million of these chains were shared by at least two donors. Raw reads were error-corrected and collapsed into unique sequences with a nearest-neighbor algorithm that merged closely related sequences to remove PCR and sequencing errors. V, D and J gene segments were assigned by aligning CDR3 sequences to IMGT reference sequences. For a sequence to be retained, a match of at least six nucleotides to both a V gene segment and a J gene segment was required. A rearrangement counted as productive if the CDR3 had no stop codons and remained in frame with V and J, and every other rearrangement counted as non-productive. CDR3 was defined according to IMGT convention as the region running from the second conserved V-encoded cysteine to the conserved J-encoded phenylalanine. The earlier analysis of about 590 of the donors excluded sequences that lacked an unambiguous match to a single V gene segment. An earlier analysis of a few hundred of the donors classified V segments as functional when productive rearrangements were above 56.7% and as segregating when the standard deviation between donors was above 5%. To diagnose cytomegalovirus status from the catalog of TCR beta chain sequences, a statistical classification framework was built. V and J gene assignment, in a later analysis, came from comparing TCR nucleotide sequences with IMGT/GENE-DB human TR gene sequences. Using the TCRdist pipeline, a later analysis assigned CDR3 sequences along with most-parsimonious VDJ recombination scenarios. A later analysis defined each TCR beta chain by its CDR3 amino acid sequence plus V-gene family, and excluded reads lacking a unique V-gene family. To address suspected cross-contamination and a sequencing artifact, a later analysis removed some 620 highly shared, low-generation-probability nucleotide sequences. For each public chain, a later analysis derived a clonal expansion index from normalized ranks of inferred template counts within each repertoire. In a later analysis, generation probabilities were computed using a VDJ recombination model fitted to out-of-frame rearrangements, and the results were checked against IGoR. Hypergeometric tests were used in a later analysis to score TCR-TCR, TCR-HLA and TCR-CMV co-occurrence, with a repertoire-size bias correction applied to the TCR pairs. To estimate false discovery rates, a later analysis permuted the HLA or CMV assignments 20 times. In a later analysis, co-occurring TCRs were grouped with DBSCAN, and TCRdist sequence similarity was added when clustering was performed within HLA-allele-positive subsets. Repertoires with fewer than 30,000 or more than 120,000 public chains were left out of co-occurrence clustering, as were a handful of repertoires with anomalous nucleotide sharing. Imported from immuneACCESS, the table was reduced by TCRdb to in-frame sequences with V and J called. These copies leave out some clones; in studies compared against another copy, an unresolved V gene accounts for under half, and the cause of the remainder is not known. V, J and clone size derive from that table, while D and trimming were established from the DNA sequence. This sample is represented by about 190,000 clones; around nine tenths of them were singletons. The ten largest account for roughly 1.8% of the sample.

Trimmed from V: 0 bases; trimmed from J: 6 bases; junction bases lacking a gene match: 3. Its CDR3 holds 14 amino acids, cysteine through phenylalanine. The retained sequence is limited to the CDR3, 42 bases, with the frame set at the first base. The germline V gene encodes CDR1 SGHRS and CDR2 YFSETQ. This TCR came from a woman between 18 and 29 years old in good health and CMV-seronegative. Recombination joined TRBV5-1 with TRBJ2-7, with 10 bases in between that match TRBD2. Sequencing used PBMCs. The CDR3 region has the sequence CASSLGLAGAEQYF. The DNA reads as follows: TGCGCCAGCAGCTTGGGGCTAGCGGGAGCCGAGCAGTACTTC.